This TCR beta chain comes out of a study of shared T cell receptors in the human thymus. Clones were read by immunoSEQ multiplex PCR, and TCRdb kept only the in-frame ones, dropping some. The repertoire holds over 450,000 clones, with approximately 78% as singletons. Germline CDR1 SGHNT, CDR2 YYREEE (reference sequence). The CDR3 totals 18 residues. V gave up 4 bases and J gave up 0 bases; unmatched junction bases: 6. These data were likewise used in another study, on human thymus T cells. That source adds: Corrective surgery for congenital heart defects was being performed on the healthy Finnish infants who served as donors. Thymus pieces cut out during corrective heart surgery were the tissue that was used. In unrelated individuals, thymic repertoires overlapped highly, according to related research.

Sequenced: thymocytes. The chain couples TRBV5-4 to TRBJ2-1; TRBD2 agrees at 14 bases. The TCR sequence derives from a boy less than two years old with a congenital heart defect. The CDR3 reads CASSQGLAGECSYNEQFF. CDR3 nucleotides: TGTGCCAGCAGCCAGGGACTAGCGGGAGAGTGCTCCTACAATGAGCAGTTCTTC.